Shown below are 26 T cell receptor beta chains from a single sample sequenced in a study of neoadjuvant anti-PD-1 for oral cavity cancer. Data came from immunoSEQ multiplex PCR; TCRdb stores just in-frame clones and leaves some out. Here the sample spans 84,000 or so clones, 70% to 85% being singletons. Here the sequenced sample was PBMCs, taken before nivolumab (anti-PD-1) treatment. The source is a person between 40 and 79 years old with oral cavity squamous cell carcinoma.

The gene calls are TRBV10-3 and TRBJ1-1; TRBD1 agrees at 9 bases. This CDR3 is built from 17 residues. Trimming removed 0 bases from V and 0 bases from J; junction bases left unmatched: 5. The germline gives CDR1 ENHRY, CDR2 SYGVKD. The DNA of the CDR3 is TGTGCCATCAGTGAGTCGTCGGGACAGGGAATGAACACTGAAGCTTTCTTT. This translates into CAISESSGQGMNTEAFF.

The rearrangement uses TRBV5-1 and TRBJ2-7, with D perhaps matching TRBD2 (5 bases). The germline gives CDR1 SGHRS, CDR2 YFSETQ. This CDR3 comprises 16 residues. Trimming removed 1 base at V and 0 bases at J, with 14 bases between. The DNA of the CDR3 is TGCGCCAGCAGCTTGTCCGCGGGTCCGAGCTCCTACGAGCAGTACTTC. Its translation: CASSLSAGPSSYEQYF. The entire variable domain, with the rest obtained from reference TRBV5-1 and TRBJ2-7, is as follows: KAGVTQTPRYLIKTRGQQVTLSCSPISGHRSVSWYQQTPGQGLQFLFEYFSETQRNKGNFPGRFSGRQFSNSRSEMNVSTLELGDSALYLCASSLSAGPSSYEQYFGPGTRLTVT.

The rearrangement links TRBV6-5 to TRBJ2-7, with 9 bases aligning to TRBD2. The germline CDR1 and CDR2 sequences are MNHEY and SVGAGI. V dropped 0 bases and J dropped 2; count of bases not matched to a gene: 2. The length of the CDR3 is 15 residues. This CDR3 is CASSYSTSGAYEQYF. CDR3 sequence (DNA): TGTGCCAGCAGTTACTCGACTAGCGGAGCCTACGAGCAGTACTTC.

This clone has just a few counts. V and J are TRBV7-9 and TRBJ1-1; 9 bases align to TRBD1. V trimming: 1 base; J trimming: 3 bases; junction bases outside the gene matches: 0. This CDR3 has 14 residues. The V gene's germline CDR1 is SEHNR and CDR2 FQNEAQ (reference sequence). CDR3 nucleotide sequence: TGTGCCAGCAGCTTAGACAGGGGGCACACTGAAGCTTTCTTT. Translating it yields CASSLDRGHTEAFF.

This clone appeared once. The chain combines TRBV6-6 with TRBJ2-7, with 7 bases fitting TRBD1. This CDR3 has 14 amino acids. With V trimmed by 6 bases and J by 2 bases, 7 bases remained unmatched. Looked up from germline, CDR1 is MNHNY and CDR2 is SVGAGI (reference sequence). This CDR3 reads CASSPAQGAYEQYF. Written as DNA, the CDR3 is TGTGCCAGCAGCCCGGCTCAGGGGGCCTACGAGCAGTACTTC.

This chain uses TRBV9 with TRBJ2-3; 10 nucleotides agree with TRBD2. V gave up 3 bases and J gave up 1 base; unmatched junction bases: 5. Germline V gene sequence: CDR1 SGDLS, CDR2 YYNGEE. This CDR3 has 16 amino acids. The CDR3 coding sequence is TGTGCCAGCAGCGCTAGCGGGAGTTACGGCACAGATACGCAGTATTTT. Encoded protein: CASSASGSYGTDTQYF. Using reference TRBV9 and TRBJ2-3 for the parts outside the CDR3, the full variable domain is DSGVTQTPKHLITATGQRVTLRCSPRSGDLSVYWYQQSLDQGLQFLIQYYNGEERAKGNILERFSAQQFPDLHSELNLSSLELGDSALYFCASSASGSYGTDTQYFGPGTRLTVL.

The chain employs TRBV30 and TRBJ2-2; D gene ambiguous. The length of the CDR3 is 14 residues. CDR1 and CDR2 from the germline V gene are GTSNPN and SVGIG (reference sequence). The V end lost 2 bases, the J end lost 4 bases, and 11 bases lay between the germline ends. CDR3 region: CAWSQLEVTGELFF. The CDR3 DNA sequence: TGTGCCTGGAGTCAGCTAGAGGTCACCGGGGAGCTGTTTTTT.

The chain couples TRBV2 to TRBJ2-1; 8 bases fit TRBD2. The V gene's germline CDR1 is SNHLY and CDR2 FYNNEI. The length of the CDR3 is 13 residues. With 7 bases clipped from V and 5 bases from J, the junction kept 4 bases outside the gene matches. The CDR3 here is CASTSGRNNEQFF. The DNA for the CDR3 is TGTGCCAGCACTAGCGGGCGGAACAATGAGCAGTTCTTC.

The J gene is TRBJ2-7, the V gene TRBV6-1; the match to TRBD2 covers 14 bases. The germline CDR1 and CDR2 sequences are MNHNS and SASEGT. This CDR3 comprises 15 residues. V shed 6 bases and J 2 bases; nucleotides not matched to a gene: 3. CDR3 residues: CASSSGLAGAYEQYF. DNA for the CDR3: TGTGCCAGCAGCTCGGGACTAGCGGGAGCCTACGAGCAGTACTTC.

The CDR3 is CASSLEAGYIEQYF. In DNA, the CDR3 is TGTGCCAGCAGCTTAGAAGCGGGGTATATCGAGCAGTACTTC. V gene TRBV7-9 combines with J gene TRBJ2-7; 7 bases line up with TRBD2. Losses at the gene ends were 1 base for V and 6 bases for J; bases not matched to a gene: 6. Germline-derived CDR1 and CDR2 are SEHNR and FQNEAQ (reference sequence). This CDR3 spans 14 amino acids.

CDR3 nucleotides: TGTGCCAGCAGCACGGGGAGGGAGCAGTACTTC. This translates into CASSTGREQYF. The chain employs TRBV13 and TRBJ2-7; TRBD2 might be the D (6 bases). V lost 5 bases and J lost 7, with 9 bases in between. Germline CDR1 reads PRHDT; CDR2 reads FYEKMQ (reference sequence). This CDR3 region has 11 residues. The whole variable domain, filled in from reference TRBV13 and TRBJ2-7, reads AAGVIQSPRHLIKEKRETATLKCYPIPRHDTVYWYQQGPGQDPQFLISFYEKMQSDKGSIPDRFSAQQFSDYHSELNMSSLELGDSALYFCASSTGREQYFGPGTRLTVT.

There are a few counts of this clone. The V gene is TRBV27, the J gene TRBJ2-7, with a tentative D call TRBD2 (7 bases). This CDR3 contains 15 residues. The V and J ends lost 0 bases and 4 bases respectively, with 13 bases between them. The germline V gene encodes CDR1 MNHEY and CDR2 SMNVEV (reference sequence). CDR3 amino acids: CASSLSGGSGYEQYF. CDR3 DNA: TGTGCCAGCAGTTTATCAGGGGGTAGCGGGTACGAGCAGTACTTC.

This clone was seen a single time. CDR3 sequence (DNA): TGCGCCACCAAGAGGGACACTGAAGCTTTCTTT. Its protein product is CATKRDTEAFF. The chain combines TRBV10-2 with TRBJ1-1; D is undetermined. Trimming pared 10 bases from V and 3 bases from J, leaving 9 bases between. This CDR3 has 11 residues. Germline lookup yields CDR1 WSHSY and CDR2 SAAADI.

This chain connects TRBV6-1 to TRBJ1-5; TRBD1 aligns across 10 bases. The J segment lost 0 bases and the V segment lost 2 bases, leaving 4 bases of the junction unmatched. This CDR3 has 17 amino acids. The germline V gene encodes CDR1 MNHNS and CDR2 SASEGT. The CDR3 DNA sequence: TGTGCCAGCAGTGAAAGGGGGACAGGGGTTAGCAATCAGCCCCAGCATTTT. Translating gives CASSERGTGVSNQPQHF.

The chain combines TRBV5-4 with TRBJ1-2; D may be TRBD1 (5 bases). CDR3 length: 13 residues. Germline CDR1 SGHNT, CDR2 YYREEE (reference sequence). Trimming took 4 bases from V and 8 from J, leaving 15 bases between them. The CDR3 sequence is CASSPRGAWGYTF. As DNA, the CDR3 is TGTGCCAGCAGCCCCCGGGGCGCTTGGGGCTACACCTTC.

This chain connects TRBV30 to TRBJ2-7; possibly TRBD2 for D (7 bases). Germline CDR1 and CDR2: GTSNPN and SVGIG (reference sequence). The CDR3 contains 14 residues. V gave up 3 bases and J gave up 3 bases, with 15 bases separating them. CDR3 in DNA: TGTGCCTGGAGCGGGGGGCGGGAGCTCTACGAGCAGTACTTC. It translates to CAWSGGRELYEQYF. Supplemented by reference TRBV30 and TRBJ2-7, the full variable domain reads SQTIHQWPATLVQPVGSPLSLECTVEGTSNPNLYWYRQAAGRGLQLLFYSVGIGQISSEVPQNLSASRPQDRQFILSSKKLLLSDSGFYLCAWSGGRELYEQYFGPGTRLTVT.

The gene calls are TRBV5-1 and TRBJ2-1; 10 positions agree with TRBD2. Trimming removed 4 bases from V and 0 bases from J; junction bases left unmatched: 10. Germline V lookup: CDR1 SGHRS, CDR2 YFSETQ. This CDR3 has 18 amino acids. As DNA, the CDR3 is TGCGCCAGCAGCCCGGGGATGCCTAGCGGGAGCTCCTACAATGAGCAGTTCTTC. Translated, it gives CASSPGMPSGSSYNEQFF.

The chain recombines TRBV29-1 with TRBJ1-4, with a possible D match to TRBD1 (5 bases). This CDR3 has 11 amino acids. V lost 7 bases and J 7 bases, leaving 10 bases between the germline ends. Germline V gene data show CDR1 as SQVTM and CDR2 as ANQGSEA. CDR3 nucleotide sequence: TGCAGCGCCGGGGGGGGTGAAAAACTGTTTTTT. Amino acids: CSAGGGEKLFF.

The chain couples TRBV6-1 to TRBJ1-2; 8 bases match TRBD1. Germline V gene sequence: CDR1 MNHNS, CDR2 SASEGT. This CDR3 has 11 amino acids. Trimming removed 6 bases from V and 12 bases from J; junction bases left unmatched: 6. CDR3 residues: CASSRTGWNTF. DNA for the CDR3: TGTGCCAGCAGCCGGACAGGGTGGAACACCTTC.

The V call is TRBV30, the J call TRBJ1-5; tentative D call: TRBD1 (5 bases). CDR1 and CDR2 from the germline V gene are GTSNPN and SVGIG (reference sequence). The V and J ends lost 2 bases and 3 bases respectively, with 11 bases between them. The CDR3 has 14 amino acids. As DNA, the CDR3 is TGTGCCTGGAGTTTAGACAGCCCCAATCAGCCCCAGCATTTT. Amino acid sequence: CAWSLDSPNQPQHF.

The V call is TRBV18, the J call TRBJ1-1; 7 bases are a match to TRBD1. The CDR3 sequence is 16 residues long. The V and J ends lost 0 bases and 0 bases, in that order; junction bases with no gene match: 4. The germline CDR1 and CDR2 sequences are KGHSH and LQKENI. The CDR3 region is CASSPPRTGLNTEAFF. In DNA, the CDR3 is TGTGCCAGCTCACCACCCAGGACAGGCCTGAACACTGAAGCTTTCTTT.

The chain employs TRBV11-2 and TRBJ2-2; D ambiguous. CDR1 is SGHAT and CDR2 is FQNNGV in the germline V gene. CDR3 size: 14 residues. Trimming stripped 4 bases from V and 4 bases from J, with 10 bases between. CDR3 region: CASSSIRSTGELFF. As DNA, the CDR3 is TGTGCCAGCAGCTCAATCCGGAGCACCGGGGAGCTGTTTTTT.

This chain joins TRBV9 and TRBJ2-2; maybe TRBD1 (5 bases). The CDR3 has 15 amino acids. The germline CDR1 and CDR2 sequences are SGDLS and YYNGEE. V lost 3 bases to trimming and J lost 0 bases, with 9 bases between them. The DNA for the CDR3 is TGTGCCAGCAGCGGGACACCTTCGAACACCGGGGAGCTGTTTTTT. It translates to CASSGTPSNTGELFF.

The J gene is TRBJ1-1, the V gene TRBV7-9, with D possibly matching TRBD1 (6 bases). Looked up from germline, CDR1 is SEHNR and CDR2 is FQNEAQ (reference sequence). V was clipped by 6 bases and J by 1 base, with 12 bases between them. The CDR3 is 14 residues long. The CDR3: CASSLQGANTEAFF. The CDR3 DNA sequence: TGTGCCAGCAGTCTACAGGGTGCGAACACTGAAGCTTTCTTT. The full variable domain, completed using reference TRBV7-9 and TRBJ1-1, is DTGVSQNPRHKITKRGQNVTFRCDPISEHNRLYWYRQTLGQGPEFLTYFQNEAQLEKSRLLSDRFSAERPKGSFSTLEIQRTEQGDSAMYLCASSLQGANTEAFFGQGTRLTVV.

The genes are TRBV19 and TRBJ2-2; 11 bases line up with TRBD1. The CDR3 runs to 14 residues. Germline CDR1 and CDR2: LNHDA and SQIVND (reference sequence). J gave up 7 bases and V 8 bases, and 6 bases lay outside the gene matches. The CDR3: CASGTGGYNGELFF. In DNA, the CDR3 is TGTGCCAGTGGGACAGGGGGGTACAACGGGGAGCTGTTTTTT.

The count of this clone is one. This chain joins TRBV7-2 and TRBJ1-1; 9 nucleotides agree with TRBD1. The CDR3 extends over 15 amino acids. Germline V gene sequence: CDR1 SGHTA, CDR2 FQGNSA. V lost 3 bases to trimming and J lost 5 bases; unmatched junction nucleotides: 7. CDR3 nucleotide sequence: TGTGCCAGCAGCTTTACAGGGGGCGCTGGGACTGAAGCTTTCTTT. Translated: CASSFTGGAGTEAFF.